The 5 T cell receptor beta chains below were found in one sample sequenced in a study of sequential checkpoint blockade in melanoma. TCRdb keeps only in-frame clones here, not all; method: immunoSEQ multiplex PCR. The sample records under 9,500 clones, roughly 63% being singletons. As for treatment: randomized to nivolumab then ipilimumab (arm A) or the reverse (arm B). This sample comprised CD8+ T cells sorted from blood (inferred from file names), obtained from a patient given nivolumab and ipilimumab in sequence. Receptor source: a human donor with melanoma.

The chain carries TRBV28 and TRBJ2-4, with D perhaps matching TRBD1 (6 bases). The CDR3 length is 17 residues. Looked up from germline, CDR1 is MDHEN and CDR2 is SYDVKM. The V end was cut by 2 bases, the J end by 7 bases, with 21 bases between. CDR3 DNA: TGTGCCAGCAGTTTAAGGTTCGGCAGGGGAATGAGGAACATTCAGTACTTC. This sequence encodes CASSLRFGRGMRNIQYF.

V gene TRBV6-4 combines with J gene TRBJ2-3; no firm D call. Germline V gene data show CDR1 as MRHNA and CDR2 as SNTAGT. This CDR3 contains 14 residues. Deletions cut 2 bases from V and 6 bases from J, with 12 bases between. The CDR3 region is CASSDGDPGDTQYF. The CDR3 DNA reads TGTGCCAGCAGTGACGGTGACCCCGGGGATACGCAGTATTTT.

CDR3 in amino acids: CASSLGGGQPYEQYF. The CDR3 DNA reads TGTGCCAGCAGCTTAGGCGGGGGGCAGCCCTACGAGCAGTACTTC. V usage is TRBV7-8 and J usage is TRBJ2-7, with 8 bases aligning to TRBD2. Germline CDR1 SGHVS, CDR2 FQNEAQ. The V gene end was trimmed by 1 base and the J gene end by 2 bases; junction bases not matched to a gene: 4. The CDR3 contains 15 residues.

J is TRBJ1-1 and V is TRBV6-1; tentatively, D is TRBD1 (5 bases). V lost 4 bases, J lost 1 base, and 16 bases lay in between. CDR3 length: 16 amino acids. The germline CDR1 and CDR2 sequences are MNHNS and SASEGT. In DNA, the CDR3 is TGTGCCAGCAGTGCCCGATCTACAGGAGCGAACACTGAAGCTTTCTTT. Amino acid sequence: CASSARSTGANTEAFF.

The rearrangement links TRBV6-5 to TRBJ2-7, with D maybe TRBD2 (6 bases). CDR1 and CDR2 (germline): MNHEY, SVGAGI. V shed 10 bases and J shed 3 bases, with 16 bases lying between them. The CDR3 consists of 13 residues. As DNA, the CDR3 is TGTGCCACCCAAGGGCGGGAAATCTACGAGCAGTACTTC. Its translation: CATQGREIYEQYF.